The entry that follows covers one T cell receptor (beta chain) sequence. No antigen is known for it. Base qualities were left out, and no much larger clone turns up one base away. The library relied on the immunoSEQ multiplex PCR assay. A mixture of 60 forward primers for TCR Vbeta segments and 13 reverse primers for TCR Jbeta segments was used in the multiplex PCR. The CDR3 region of rearranged TCR beta genes was amplified from genomic DNA with a multiplex PCR assay. The amplified TCR beta libraries were sequenced on the Illumina HiSeq System as 87-base-pair reads. From the authors' description of their analysis: Across the 600 to 700 repertoires, a later analysis counted some 80 million unique TCR beta chains, some 11 million of which were shared by at least two donors. A nearest-neighbor algorithm error-corrected the raw reads and collapsed the reads into unique sequences, merging closely related sequences to remove PCR and sequencing errors. To assign V, D and J gene segments, CDR3 sequences were aligned to IMGT reference sequences. For a sequence to be retained, a match of at least six nucleotides to both a V gene segment and a J gene segment was required. A rearrangement was called productive if the CDR3 had no stop codons and remained in frame with V and J, and every other rearrangement was called non-productive. CDR3 was defined by IMGT convention, running from the second conserved V-encoded cysteine to the conserved J-encoded phenylalanine. The earlier analysis of about 590 of the donors excluded sequences that lacked an unambiguous match to a single V gene segment. In an earlier analysis of a few hundred of the donors, V segments were called functional above 56.7% productive rearrangements and were called segregating when the between-donor standard deviation exceeded 5%. A statistical classification framework was built for diagnosing cytomegalovirus status from the catalog of TCR beta chain sequences. A later analysis assigned V and J genes by comparing TCR nucleotide sequences with IMGT/GENE-DB human TR gene sequences. Using the TCRdist pipeline, a later analysis assigned CDR3 sequences along with most-parsimonious VDJ recombination scenarios. In a later analysis, each TCR beta chain was defined by its CDR3 amino acid sequence together with its V-gene family, and reads without a unique V-gene family were excluded. As a way to deal with suspected cross-contamination and a sequencing artifact, a later analysis dropped over 550 nucleotide sequences that were highly shared and had low generation probability. A later analysis calculated a clonal expansion index for each public chain from normalized within-repertoire ranks of inferred template counts. In a later analysis, generation probabilities were computed with a VDJ recombination model fitted to out-of-frame rearrangements, and the resulting probabilities were checked against IGoR. In a later analysis, hypergeometric tests were used to score TCR-TCR, TCR-HLA and TCR-CMV co-occurrence, with a repertoire-size bias correction applied to TCR pairs. A later analysis estimated false discovery rates by permuting HLA or CMV assignments 20 times. A later analysis grouped co-occurring TCRs with DBSCAN, adding TCRdist sequence similarity when clustering within HLA-allele-positive subsets. Repertoires with fewer than 30,000 or more than 120,000 public chains were left out of co-occurrence clustering, as were a handful of repertoires with anomalous nucleotide sharing. In its TCRdb copy, this immuneACCESS table keeps in-frame sequences only and misses some clones. Where compared with another copy, unresolved V genes explain less than half of these, and the others have no known cause. The DNA gave D and trimming, while V, J and clone size come from that table. The sample contains under 200,000 clones, about 80% of them found a single time. In total, the top ten clones hold 2.1% of the sample.

These data come from a study of cytomegalovirus exposure and HLA in healthy donors (dated by TCRdb to between 2016 and 2019). The study in broad terms: In an earlier analysis of under 600 of the donors, 250 to 300 Gb of sequence data and some 100 million unique TCR beta sequences from about 180 million T cells were reported. HLA typing covered class I and class II loci at four-digit resolution. All discovery cohort repertoires had been generated on a single sequencing platform. Donor age, sex, ethnicity and CMV serostatus were collected together with the repertoire data. To study patterns of TCR occurrence, a later analysis re-analyzed previously published TCR beta repertoires from more than 550 donors and added high-resolution HLA genotyping. The study was designed to test whether signatures of past pathogen exposure could be identified by cataloging public T cell receptors. In a later genetic analysis, genome-wide SNP genotypes for about 55% of the roughly 700 donors were used, and that subset was treated as a discovery cohort. Across 300 to 400 genotyped donors of the cohort, an average of about 240,000 unique TCR beta nucleotide sequences per donor were sequenced, and around 19% of those sequences were non-productive. Using immunosequencing, the study profiled T cell repertoires from 500 to 800 subjects and related those repertoires to cytomegalovirus serostatus. An earlier analysis of some 600 of the donors applied high-throughput TCR beta sequencing to assess whether each TCR beta V gene segment acted as functional or pseudogenic. Because of strong linkage in the cohort, roughly five DR-DQ haplotypes were treated as single units for association and clustering. Among the approximately 430 genotyped donors, around 79% belonged to the genetic ancestry cluster associated with self-reported Caucasian donors. Typing coverage varied by locus: about 620-630 donors for A, B, C, DRB1 and DQB1; roughly 510 for DQA1; more than 600 for DPA1; roughly 470 for DPB1. Besides the first cohort of approximately 710 subjects, a separate validation cohort made up of over 100 different subjects was used. Roughly 300 gigabases of sequencing data and around 80 million unique TCR sequences made up an early release that covered approximately 620 HLA-typed donors. In the later analysis, no new phenotypic data were used to find candidate immune exposures; instead, reliance was placed on TCR beta sequences and their occurrence across donors. High-throughput TCR immunosequencing, statistical association of individual TCRs with disease status, and machine learning were combined to predict cytomegalovirus infection status.

Based on the germline V gene (reference sequence), the CDR1 and CDR2 sequences are SGHKS and YYEKEE. Cut back by 2 bases and 3 bases, the V and J ends lie 18 bases apart. The cysteine opens and the phenylalanine closes a CDR3 of 17 amino acids. Left in the record is the CDR3 DNA by itself, 51 bases read in frame from the first base. The cohort consisted of hundreds of healthy bone marrow donors. Cohort members were all nominally healthy when sampled, although unrecorded immune exposures were likely present. The donor was CMV seropositive and was included in the group of 289 seropositive cohort members. Every donor gave a peripheral blood sample, and the peripheral blood mononuclear cells from that sample were used for TCR beta sequencing. The Qiagen DNeasy Blood Extraction Kit was used to extract genomic DNA from the blood cell samples. Paper-wide results and their limitations: A cluster of highly shared sequence variants was judged likely to be a technical artifact of the sequencing pipeline. A later genetic analysis reported fewer N-insertions in productive TCRs among donors in an Asian-associated ancestry cluster than the roughly 720-donor mean. Some IMGT-functional V segments, including TRBV6-2 and TRBV6-3, could not be told apart with the 87-base-pair reads, so those segments were excluded. Fewer than 20 rarely observed V segments, including chromosome 9 orphons, were excluded from the earlier analysis of approximately 600 of the donors because counts were too low. The study listed 170 or so TCR beta chains as associated with cytomegalovirus. When HLA alleles, especially DR and DQ, strongly co-occurred, attributing TCR associations to individual alleles was difficult. According to the authors, the approach could potentially be generalized to other disease states and immunological phenotypes. Most TCR sequences were observed very rarely across donors, whereas some public TCRs were present in many individuals. Most CMV-associated TCR beta chains appeared to be HLA-restricted in a later analysis, and the HLA associations seemed to be driven largely by CMV exposure. A further reported finding was that TCR beta sequences accurately predicted the HLA-A and HLA-B alleles for most subjects in the first cohort. According to a later analysis, parvovirus B19, influenza, CMV and Epstein-Barr virus appeared linked to several top co-occurrence clusters. In a later analysis, the rate of TCR association differed among HLA loci, with DRB1 alleles having the most associated TCRs and HLA-C alleles having the fewest. Correlated functional status among segregating V segments might be attributable to linkage disequilibrium, but an unknown experimental factor could not be ruled out. This cohort had only TCR beta chains sequenced, and the lack of alpha or paired-chain data limited which features could be detected. In a later analysis, HLA-associated TCR beta chains were found to be more clonally expanded and to have lower generation probabilities than equally common non-associated chains. In vitro tests confirmed that a few of the cytomegalovirus-associated TCR beta chains recognize cytomegalovirus antigens. Presence/absence analyses assumed roughly uniform sequencing depth across donors, an assumption that may not hold. Specific HLA alleles were associated with some 15,000 TCR beta sequences at a false discovery rate of 0.05 in a later analysis. An earlier analysis of around 500 of the donors showed that most TCR beta V segments appeared in productive rearrangements either about 87% or about 30% of the time, which broadly matched IMGT annotations. For the cohort, immune exposure information was limited to CMV serostatus. An association between a missense DCLRE1C variant and V-gene and J-gene trimming of TCR beta chains was found in a later genetic analysis and replicated in an independent cohort. In both the original and validation cohorts, the classifier was reported to diagnose cytomegalovirus status with high specificity and sensitivity. Because some donors lacked HLA typing at each locus, the association tests relied only on the typed subset.

The sample was PBMCs. The sequence links TRBV5-5 to TRBJ2-1; 6 matching bases give a weak D call of TRBD2. This TCR came from a woman between 18 and 30 years old in good health and CMV-seropositive. The CDR3: CASSFPTRLGSYNEQFF. The nucleotide sequence reads as follows: TGTGCCAGCAGCTTCCCGACCCGACTAGGTAGCTACAATGAGCAGTTCTTC.